These 26 T cell receptor beta chains were all obtained from the same sample, sequenced in a study of cytomegalovirus exposure and HLA in healthy donors. PCR was performed using 60 Vbeta and 13 Jbeta primers. This table comes from immunoSEQ multiplex PCR, and its TCRdb copy is limited to in-frame clones, with some not included. The table shows about 200,000 clones, with roughly 73% occurring only once. The sample was PBMCs. These receptors were taken from a woman in her twenties or thirties in good health and CMV-seropositive.

The chain is built from TRBV13 and TRBJ2-7, with 7 bases aligning to TRBD2. Germline values: CDR1 PRHDT, CDR2 FYEKMQ (reference sequence). The CDR3 runs 15 residues. The V gene end was trimmed by 5 bases and the J gene end by 1 base; junction bases not matched to a gene: 8. The CDR3 DNA reads as TGTGCCAGCAGCGTCGGGGGGTCTTTTTCCTACGAGCAGTACTTC. It codes for CASSVGGSFSYEQYF. The full variable domain, rest sourced from reference TRBV13 and TRBJ2-7, is AAGVIQSPRHLIKEKRETATLKCYPIPRHDTVYWYQQGPGQDPQFLISFYEKMQSDKGSIPDRFSAQQFSDYHSELNMSSLELGDSALYFCASSVGGSFSYEQYFGPGTRLTVT.

Concerning this clone itself: Other DNA sequences within the sample encode an identical CDR3. V usage is TRBV5-1 and J usage is TRBJ2-6; D remains unclear. This CDR3 comprises 14 residues. V lost 2 bases and J 2 bases, leaving 5 bases between the germline ends. Germline V gene data show CDR1 as SGHRS and CDR2 as YFSETQ. The CDR3 loop is CASSLSAGANVLTF. DNA of the CDR3: TGCGCCAGCAGCTTATCGGCTGGGGCCAACGTCCTGACTTTC. Based on the CDR3 plus reference TRBV5-1 and TRBJ2-6, the full variable domain is KAGVTQTPRYLIKTRGQQVTLSCSPISGHRSVSWYQQTPGQGLQFLFEYFSETQRNKGNFPGRFSGRQFSNSRSEMNVSTLELGDSALYLCASSLSAGANVLTFGAGSRLTVL.

V usage is TRBV28 and J usage is TRBJ1-2, with TRBD1 as a possible D gene (6 bases). The CDR3 totals 14 residues. Trimming shortened V by 5 bases and J by 4 bases, and 14 bases separated the two germline ends. Germline lookup yields CDR1 MDHEN and CDR2 SYDVKM. CDR3 region: CASSPPTGGYGYTF. Written as DNA, the CDR3 is TGTGCCAGCAGTCCCCCGACAGGAGGCTATGGCTACACCTTC.

This clone came up once. The chain joins TRBV27 to TRBJ1-2; no firm D call. There are 13 residues in the CDR3. Germline-derived CDR1 and CDR2 are MNHEY and SMNVEV (reference sequence). The ends were cut back, 0 bases at V and 7 bases at J, with 9 bases in the middle. As DNA, the CDR3 is TGTGCCAGCAGTTTATCGCCGCTATTTGGCTACACCTTC. Protein sequence: CASSLSPLFGYTF.

This chain joins TRBV28 and TRBJ2-1; 8 bases line up with TRBD2. Germline V gene data show CDR1 as MDHEN and CDR2 as SYDVKM. V lost 6 bases to trimming and J lost 4 bases; unmatched junction nucleotides: 8. This CDR3 has 15 residues. This CDR3 reads CASSSGTSLYNEQFF. In DNA form, the CDR3 reads TGTGCCAGCAGCTCCGGGACTAGTTTATACAATGAGCAGTTCTTC.

The chain links TRBV7-9 to TRBJ2-3; perhaps TRBD2 as D (6 bases). Germline CDR1 reads SEHNR; CDR2 reads FQNEAQ (reference sequence). This CDR3 contains 15 residues. V was trimmed by 4 bases and J by 1 base, leaving 12 bases between them. CDR3 DNA sequence: TGTGCCAGCAGCTACGGACTATCCCGCACAGATACGCAGTATTTT. It is translated as CASSYGLSRTDTQYF.

CDR3 protein: CASSQQVRDTEAFF. The CDR3, as DNA: TGTGCCAGCAGCCAACAAGTGAGGGACACTGAAGCTTTCTTT. This chain joins TRBV14 and TRBJ1-1; D is unclear. This CDR3 spans 14 amino acids. Trimming took off 2 bases at V and 3 bases at J, with 10 bases between the two ends. Germline CDR1 is SGHDN and CDR2 is FVKESK. Supplemented by reference TRBV14 and TRBJ1-1, the full variable domain reads EAGVTQFPSHSVIEKGQTVTLRCDPISGHDNLYWYRRVMGKEIKFLLHFVKESKQDESGMPNNRFLAERTGGTYSTLKVQPAELEDSGVYFCASSQQVRDTEAFFGQGTRLTVV.

This clone was observed a handful of times. This sequence joins TRBV6-5 and TRBJ1-4, with D perhaps TRBD1 (5 bases). Trimming cost V 4 bases and J 8 bases, with 17 bases left between them. This CDR3 has 15 amino acids. Germline CDR1 reads MNHEY; CDR2 reads SVGAGI. CDR3: CASSFRQPRREKLFF. In DNA, the CDR3 is TGTGCCAGCAGTTTCCGACAGCCTCGGCGGGAAAAACTGTTTTTT.

J is TRBJ2-7 and V is TRBV5-1, with 10 bases that match TRBD1. V dropped 4 bases and J dropped 5; count of bases not matched to a gene: 6. Germline loops: CDR1 SGHRS, CDR2 YFSETQ. The length of the CDR3 is 14 residues. CDR3 nucleotide sequence: TGCGCCAGCAGCCATCAGACAGGGGGCCACGAGCAGTACTTC. It yields the protein CASSHQTGGHEQYF.

The chain carries TRBV29-1 and TRBJ2-1; 14 positions match TRBD2. Germline CDR1 and CDR2: SQVTM and ANQGSEA. Trimming cost V 7 bases and J 1 base; bases outside gene matches: 9. The CDR3 spans 17 residues. CDR3 sequence reads: CSEAGTSGSGSYNEQFF. The CDR3 bases are TGCAGCGAGGCGGGGACTAGCGGGAGTGGATCCTACAATGAGCAGTTCTTC.

The chain links TRBV2 to TRBJ2-6, with TRBD2 as a possible D gene (6 bases). CDR3 length equals 17 residues. Germline-derived CDR1 and CDR2 are SNHLY and FYNNEI. The ends were cut back, 5 bases at V and 3 bases at J, with 17 bases in the middle. The CDR3 region is CASSPPGLQSGANVLTF. The CDR3 nucleotides read TGTGCCAGCAGTCCACCGGGACTCCAAAGTGGGGCCAACGTCCTGACTTTC.

V is TRBV6-5 and J is TRBJ2-1; D perhaps matches TRBD2 (6 bases). CDR1 and CDR2 (germline): MNHEY, SVGAGI. The CDR3 loop spans 14 amino acids. Trimming took off 2 bases at V and 5 bases at J, with 10 bases between the two ends. This CDR3 reads CASSYAGGDNEQFF. The CDR3 region has the DNA TGTGCCAGCAGTTACGCGGGCGGGGACAATGAGCAGTTCTTC.

J is TRBJ2-5 and V is TRBV6-1, with 13 positions matching TRBD2. The ends lost 0 bases at V and 6 bases at J; junction bases unmatched: 7. CDR3 length: 17 amino acids. Germline assignment: CDR1 MNHNS and CDR2 SASEGT. CDR3: CASSEARGLAGYKTQYF. CDR3 bases: TGTGCCAGCAGTGAAGCGCGGGGACTAGCGGGATATAAGACCCAGTACTTC.

V usage is TRBV14 and J usage is TRBJ1-4; D may be TRBD1 (6 bases). Germline V lookup: CDR1 SGHDN, CDR2 FVKESK. The length of the CDR3 is 15 residues. V was pared by 9 bases and J by 7 bases, with 21 bases between. CDR3 DNA: TGTGCCAGGCACCCGGGGTGGGGGCTCCCTGAAAAACTGTTTTTT. Protein sequence: CARHPGWGLPEKLFF.

The genes are TRBV10-3 and TRBJ2-2; TRBD1 matches 11 bases. The CDR3 is 16 amino acids. V shed 6 bases and J 5 bases; nucleotides not matched to a gene: 8. Germline-derived CDR1 and CDR2 are ENHRY and SYGVKD. DNA of the CDR3: TGTGCCATCAGAGACCCGGGACAGGGGGAAACCGGGGAGCTGTTTTTT. Translation gives CAIRDPGQGETGELFF.

The V call is TRBV7-3, the J call TRBJ2-3; D perhaps matches TRBD2 (6 bases). The CDR3 runs 14 residues. Germline assignment: CDR1 SGHTA and CDR2 FQGTGA. The ends were cut back, 5 bases at V and 3 bases at J, with 12 bases in the middle. CDR3 sequence (DNA): TGTGCCAGCAGCCAACCGGGAGCGACAGATACGCAGTATTTT. This translates into CASSQPGATDTQYF.

This clone was observed a few times. The chain employs TRBV5-5 and TRBJ2-2; 8 bases fit TRBD1. CDR1 is SGHKS and CDR2 is YYEKEE in the germline V gene (reference sequence). Trimming removed 4 bases from V and 5 bases from J; junction bases left unmatched: 7. This CDR3 is built from 15 residues. CDR3 loop: CASSPRGPGTGELFF. The CDR3 region has the DNA TGTGCCAGCAGCCCCAGGGGGCCAGGGACCGGGGAGCTGTTTTTT.

V and J are TRBV18 and TRBJ1-4; the match to TRBD1 covers 7 bases. Germline CDR1 is KGHSH and CDR2 is LQKENI. V dropped 0 bases and J dropped 7; count of bases not matched to a gene: 8. The CDR3 totals 16 residues. CDR3 sequence reads: CASSPPETGLGEKLFF. The CDR3 DNA is TGTGCCAGCTCACCACCGGAGACAGGGTTAGGTGAAAAACTGTTTTTT.

This clone was recorded once. The chain couples TRBV9 to TRBJ2-1; 7 bases match TRBD2. V shed 0 bases, J shed 4 bases, and the junction held 7 bases outside the gene matches. The CDR3 covers 16 residues. Germline values: CDR1 SGDLS, CDR2 YYNGEE. This CDR3 reads CASSVAGGTTYNEQFF. The CDR3 DNA follows: TGTGCCAGCAGCGTAGCCGGGGGGACTACTTACAATGAGCAGTTCTTC. Complete variable domain (other parts from reference TRBV9 and TRBJ2-1): DSGVTQTPKHLITATGQRVTLRCSPRSGDLSVYWYQQSLDQGLQFLIQYYNGEERAKGNILERFSAQQFPDLHSELNLSSLELGDSALYFCASSVAGGTTYNEQFFGPGTRLTVL.

This chain links TRBV4-3 with TRBJ2-7; the match to TRBD2 covers 9 bases. There are 16 residues in the CDR3. Germline V CDR1 and CDR2: LGHNA, YSLEER. Losses at the gene ends were 1 base for V and 4 bases for J; bases not matched to a gene: 8. CDR3 in amino acids: CASSQARGTSLYEQYF. The CDR3 DNA reads TGCGCCAGCAGCCAAGCGAGGGGGACTAGCTTATACGAGCAGTACTTC.

The chain combines TRBV19 with TRBJ1-1; TRBD1 might be the D (5 bases). The ends were cut back, 4 bases at V and 1 base at J, with 10 bases in the middle. The CDR3 totals 14 residues. The germline CDR1 and CDR2 sequences are LNHDA and SQIVND (reference sequence). CDR3 region: CASSTRDSNTEAFF. Written as DNA, the CDR3 is TGTGCCAGTAGTACACGGGACTCGAACACTGAAGCTTTCTTT.

The V and J genes are TRBV5-6 and TRBJ2-5; possible D gene TRBD1, 5 bases. Trimming removed 3 bases at V and 5 bases at J, with 14 bases between. CDR1 is SGHDT, CDR2 YYEEEE, per germline. The CDR3 covers 14 residues. The DNA for the CDR3 is TGTGCCAGCAGCTATCTTCAGGGTCCGGAGACCCAGTACTTC. Protein sequence: CASSYLQGPETQYF.

The rearrangement links TRBV5-1 to TRBJ2-5, with D unresolved. The V end was cut by 4 bases, the J end by 5 bases, with 12 bases between. The germline V gene encodes CDR1 SGHRS and CDR2 YFSETQ. The CDR3 is 13 amino acids. CDR3 nucleotide sequence: TGCGCCAGCAGCGTTACCTTCGCGGAGACCCAGTACTTC. It codes for CASSVTFAETQYF.

The V and J genes are TRBV5-1 and TRBJ1-3, with D perhaps TRBD1 (5 bases). This CDR3 has 14 amino acids. Trimming cost V 4 bases and J 7 bases, with 15 bases left between them. Germline CDR1 and CDR2: SGHRS and YFSETQ. In DNA, the CDR3 is TGCGCCAGCAGCCCTGGGACTCTCGAGAACACCATATATTTT. Its protein product is CASSPGTLENTIYF.

The chain is built from TRBV11-2 and TRBJ2-1; D gene uncertain. V was trimmed by 0 bases and J by 1 base, leaving 13 bases between them. The CDR3 extends over 17 amino acids. The germline V gene encodes CDR1 SGHAT and CDR2 FQNNGV. CDR3 loop: CASSLEAFRVSYNEQFF. DNA for the CDR3: TGTGCCAGCAGCTTAGAAGCATTCCGGGTATCCTACAATGAGCAGTTCTTC. Using reference TRBV11-2 and TRBJ2-1 for the parts outside the CDR3, the full variable domain is EAGVAQSPRYKIIEKRQSVAFWCNPISGHATLYWYQQILGQGPKLLIQFQNNGVVDDSQLPKDRFSAERLKGVDSTLKIQPAKLEDSAVYLCASSLEAFRVSYNEQFFGPGTRLTVL.

The chain employs TRBV28 and TRBJ1-2; D perhaps matches TRBD1 (5 bases). The V end lost 8 bases, the J end lost 4 bases, and 11 bases lay between the germline ends. CDR1 and CDR2 from the germline V gene are MDHEN and SYDVKM. CDR3 size: 12 residues. The CDR3 bases are TGTGCCAGCCTAGGGGTATTCTATGGCTACACCTTC. It specifies CASLGVFYGYTF.